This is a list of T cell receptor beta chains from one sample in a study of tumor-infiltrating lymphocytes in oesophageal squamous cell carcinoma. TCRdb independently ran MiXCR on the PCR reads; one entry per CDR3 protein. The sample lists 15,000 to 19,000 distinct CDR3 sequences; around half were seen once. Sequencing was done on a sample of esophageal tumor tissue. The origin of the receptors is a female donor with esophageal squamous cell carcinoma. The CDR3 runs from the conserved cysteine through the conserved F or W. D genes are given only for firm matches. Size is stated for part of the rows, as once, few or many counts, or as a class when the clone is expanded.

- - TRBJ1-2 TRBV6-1 TGTGCCAGCAGTTTCTCCCGGACAGCTAACTATGGCTACACCTTC CASSFSRTANYGYTF
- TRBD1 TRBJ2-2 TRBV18 TGTGCCAGCTCACCACAGTTGACAGGGATCACCGGGGAGCTGTTTTTT CASSPQLTGITGELFF
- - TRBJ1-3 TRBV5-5 TGTGCCAGCAGTCAGGCAGGGTCTGGAAACACCATATATTTT CASSQAGSGNTIYF
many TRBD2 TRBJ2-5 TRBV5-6 TGTGCCAGCAACGCGGGGGCTAGCGGGAGAGGTGAGACCCAGTACTTC CASNAGASGRGETQYF
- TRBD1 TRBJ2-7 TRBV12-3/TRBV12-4 TGTGCCAGCAGAGATCAGACAGGGGGCTCCTACGAGCAGTACTTC CASRDQTGGSYEQYF
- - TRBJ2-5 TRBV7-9 TGTGCCAGCAGCTTTCTTACGGGTACAGTGGGGGCGTGGAGGGAGACCCAGTACTTC CASSFLTGTVGAWRETQYF
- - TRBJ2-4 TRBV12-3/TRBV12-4 TGTGCCAGCAGGGAGGGGTCCTGGTTGGTGGGGAGCAATCAGCCCCAGCATTTC CASREGSWLVGSNQPQHF
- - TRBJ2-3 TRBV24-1 TGTGCCACCAGTGATTTCATCGGGGGGCAAAAAGATACGCAGTATTTT CATSDFIGGQKDTQYF
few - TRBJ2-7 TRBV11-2 TGTGCCAGCAGCTTAGATCAGGCAGGGGACGAGCAGTACTTC CASSLDQAGDEQYF
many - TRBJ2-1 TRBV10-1 TGCGCCAGCAGTGGGCCCGAATCGGGGGATCCCTACGAGCAGTTCTTC CASSGPESGDPYEQFF
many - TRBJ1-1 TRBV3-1 TGTGCCAGCAGCCAAGGGTGGTCTTCCGTTGAAGCTTTCTTT CASSQGWSSVEAFF
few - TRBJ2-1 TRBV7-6 TGTGCCAGCAGCTTGGGACATAACAATGAGCAGTTCTTC CASSLGHNNEQFF
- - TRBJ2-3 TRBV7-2 TGTGCCAGCAGCTCCGGACCAACTGGAAGCACAGATACGCAGTATTTT CASSSGPTGSTDTQYF
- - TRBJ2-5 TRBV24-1 TGTGCCACCAGTCAACAGTATCAAGAGACCCAGTACTTC CATSQQYQETQYF